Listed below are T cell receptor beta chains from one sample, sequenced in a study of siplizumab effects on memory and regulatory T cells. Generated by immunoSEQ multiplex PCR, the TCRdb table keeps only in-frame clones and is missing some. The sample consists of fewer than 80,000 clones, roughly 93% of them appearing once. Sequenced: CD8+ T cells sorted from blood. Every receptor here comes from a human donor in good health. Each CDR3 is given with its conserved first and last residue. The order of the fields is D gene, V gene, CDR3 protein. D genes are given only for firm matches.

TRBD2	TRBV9	CASSGIAGGGTGELFF
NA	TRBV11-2	CASSLVGRGQTNNSPLHF
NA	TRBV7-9	CASSWEYSGNTIYF
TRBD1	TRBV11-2	CASSLTGADTGELFF
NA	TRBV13	CASSDRGLVNSPLHF
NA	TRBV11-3	CASSFISGEQFF
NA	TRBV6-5	CASSYVQQHNYGYTF
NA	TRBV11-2	CASSLGGSSYNEQFF
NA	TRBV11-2	CASSWGGGTYEQYF
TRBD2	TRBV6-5	CASSSTSLGTDTQYF
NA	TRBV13	CASSLRLIQETQYF
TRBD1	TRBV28	CASREGQGDSPLHF
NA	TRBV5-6	CASSWGQEGYTF
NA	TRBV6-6	CASSYVGYTGELFF
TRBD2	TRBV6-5	CASSPLSGGFYEQYF